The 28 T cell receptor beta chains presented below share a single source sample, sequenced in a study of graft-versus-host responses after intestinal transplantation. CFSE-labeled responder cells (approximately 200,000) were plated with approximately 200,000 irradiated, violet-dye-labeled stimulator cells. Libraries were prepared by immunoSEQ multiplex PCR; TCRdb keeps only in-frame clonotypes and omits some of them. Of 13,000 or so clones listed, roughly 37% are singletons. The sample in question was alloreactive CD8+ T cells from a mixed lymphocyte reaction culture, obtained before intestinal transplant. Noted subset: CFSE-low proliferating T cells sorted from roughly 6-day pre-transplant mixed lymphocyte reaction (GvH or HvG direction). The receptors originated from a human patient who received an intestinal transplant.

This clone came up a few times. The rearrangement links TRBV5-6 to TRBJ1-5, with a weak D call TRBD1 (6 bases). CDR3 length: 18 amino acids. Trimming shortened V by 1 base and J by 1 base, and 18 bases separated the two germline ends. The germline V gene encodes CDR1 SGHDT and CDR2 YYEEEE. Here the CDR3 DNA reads TGTGCCAGCAGCTTGTCGGGAGTCAGGGGCTTAAGCAATCAGCCCCAGCATTTT. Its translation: CASSLSGVRGLSNQPQHF.

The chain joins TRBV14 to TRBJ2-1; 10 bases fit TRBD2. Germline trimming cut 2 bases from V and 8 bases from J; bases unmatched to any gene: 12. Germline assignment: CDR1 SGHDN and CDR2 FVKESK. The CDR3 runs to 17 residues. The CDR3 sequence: CASSQRPLAGGLDEQFF. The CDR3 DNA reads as TGTGCCAGCAGCCAAAGGCCCTTAGCGGGAGGTCTGGATGAGCAGTTCTTC.

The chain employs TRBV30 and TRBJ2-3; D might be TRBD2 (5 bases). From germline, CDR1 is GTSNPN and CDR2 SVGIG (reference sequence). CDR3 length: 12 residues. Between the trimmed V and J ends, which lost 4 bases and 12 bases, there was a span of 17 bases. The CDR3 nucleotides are TGTGCCTGGAAGGGAGTACCGGGTGCTCAGTATTTT. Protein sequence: CAWKGVPGAQYF.

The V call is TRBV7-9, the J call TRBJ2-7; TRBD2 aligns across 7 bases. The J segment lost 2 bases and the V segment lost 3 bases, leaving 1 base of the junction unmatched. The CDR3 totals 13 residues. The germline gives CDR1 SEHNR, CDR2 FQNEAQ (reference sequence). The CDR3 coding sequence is TGTGCCAGCAGCTTTGGGGGGGCCTACGAGCAGTACTTC. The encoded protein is CASSFGGAYEQYF.

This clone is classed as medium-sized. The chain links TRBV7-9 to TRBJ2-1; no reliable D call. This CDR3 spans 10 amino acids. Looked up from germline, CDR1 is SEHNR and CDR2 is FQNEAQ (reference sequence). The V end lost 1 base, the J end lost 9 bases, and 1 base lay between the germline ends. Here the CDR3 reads CASSLGEQFF. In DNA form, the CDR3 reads TGTGCCAGCAGCTTAGGTGAGCAGTTCTTC.

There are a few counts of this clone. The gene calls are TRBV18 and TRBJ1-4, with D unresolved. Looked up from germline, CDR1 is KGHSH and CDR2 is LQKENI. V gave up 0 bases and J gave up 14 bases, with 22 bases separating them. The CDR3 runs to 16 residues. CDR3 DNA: TGTGCCAGCTCACCACCGGTAGGCTTCACCGGAAAATGGCTGTTTTTT. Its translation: CASSPPVGFTGKWLFF.

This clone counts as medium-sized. This CDR3 is CASSLSQRVHEQYF. The CDR3 DNA sequence: TGTGCCAGCAGTTTATCGCAAAGGGTACACGAGCAGTACTTC. This sequence joins TRBV27 and TRBJ2-7; D not certain. This CDR3 region has 14 residues. Germline values: CDR1 MNHEY, CDR2 SMNVEV (reference sequence). V lost 0 bases to trimming and J lost 5 bases, with 11 bases between them.

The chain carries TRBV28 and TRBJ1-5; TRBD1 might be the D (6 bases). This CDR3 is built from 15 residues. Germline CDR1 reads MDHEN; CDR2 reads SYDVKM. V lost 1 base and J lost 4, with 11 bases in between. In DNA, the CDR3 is TGTGCCAGCAGTTTATATCCCCAGGGGAATCAGCCCCAGCATTTT. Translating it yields CASSLYPQGNQPQHF.

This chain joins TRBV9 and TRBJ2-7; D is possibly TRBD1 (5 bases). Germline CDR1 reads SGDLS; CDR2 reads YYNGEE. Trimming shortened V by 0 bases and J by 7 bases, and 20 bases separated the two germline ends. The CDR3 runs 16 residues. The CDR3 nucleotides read TGTGCCAGCAGCGTAGGGTCTCAAGACTGGCCAGGGGAGCAGTACTTC. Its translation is CASSVGSQDWPGEQYF.

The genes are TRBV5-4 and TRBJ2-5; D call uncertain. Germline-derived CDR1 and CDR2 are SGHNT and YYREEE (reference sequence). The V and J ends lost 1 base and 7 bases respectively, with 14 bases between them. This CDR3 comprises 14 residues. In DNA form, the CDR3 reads TGTGCCAGCAGCTTGACCCTAGACCAGCGGACCCAGTACTTC. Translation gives CASSLTLDQRTQYF. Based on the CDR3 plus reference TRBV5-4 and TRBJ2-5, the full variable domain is ETGVTQSPTHLIKTRGQQVTLRCSSQSGHNTVSWYQQALGQGPQFIFQYYREEENGRGNFPPRFSGLQFPNYSSELNVNALELDDSALYLCASSLTLDQRTQYFGPGTRLLVL.

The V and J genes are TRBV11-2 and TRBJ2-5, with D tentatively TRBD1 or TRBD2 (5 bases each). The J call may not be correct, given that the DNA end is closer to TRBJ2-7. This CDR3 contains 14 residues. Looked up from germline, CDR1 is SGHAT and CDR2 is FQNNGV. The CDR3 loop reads CASSLVAGSNEQYF. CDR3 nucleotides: TGTGCCAGCAGCTTAGTGGCAGGGAGCAACGAGCAGTACTTC.

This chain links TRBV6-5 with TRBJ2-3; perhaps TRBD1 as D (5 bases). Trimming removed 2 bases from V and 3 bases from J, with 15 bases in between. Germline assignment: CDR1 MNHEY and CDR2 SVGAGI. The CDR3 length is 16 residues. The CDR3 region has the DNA TGTGCCAGCAGTTACGGGATTCAGGGTAGGACAGATACGCAGTATTTT. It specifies CASSYGIQGRTDTQYF.

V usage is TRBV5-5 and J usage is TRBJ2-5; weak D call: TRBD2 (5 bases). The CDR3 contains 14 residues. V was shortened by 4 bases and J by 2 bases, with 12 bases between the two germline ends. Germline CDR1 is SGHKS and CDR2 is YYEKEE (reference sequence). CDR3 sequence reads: CASSLYSVQETQYF. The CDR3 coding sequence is TGTGCCAGCAGCCTTTATAGCGTACAAGAGACCCAGTACTTC. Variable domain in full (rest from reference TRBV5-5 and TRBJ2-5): DAGVTQSPTHLIKTRGQQVTLRCSPISGHKSVSWYQQVLGQGPQFIFQYYEKEERGRGNFPDRFSARQFPNYSSELNVNALLLGDSALYLCASSLYSVQETQYFGPGTRLLVL.

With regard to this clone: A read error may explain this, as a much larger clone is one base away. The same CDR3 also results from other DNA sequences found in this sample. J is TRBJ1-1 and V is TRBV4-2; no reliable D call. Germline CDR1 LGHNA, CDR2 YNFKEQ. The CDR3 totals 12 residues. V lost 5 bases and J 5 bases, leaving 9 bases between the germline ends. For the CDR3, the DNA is TGTGCCAGCAGCTTGAGAGGGACTGAAGCTTTCTTT. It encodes CASSLRGTEAFF.

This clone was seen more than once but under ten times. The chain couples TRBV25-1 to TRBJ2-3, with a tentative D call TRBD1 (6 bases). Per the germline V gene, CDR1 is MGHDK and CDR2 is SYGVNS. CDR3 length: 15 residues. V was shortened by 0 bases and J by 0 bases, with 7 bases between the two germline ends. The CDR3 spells CASSEYRGSTDTQYF. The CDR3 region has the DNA TGTGCCAGCAGTGAATATAGGGGGAGCACAGATACGCAGTATTTT.

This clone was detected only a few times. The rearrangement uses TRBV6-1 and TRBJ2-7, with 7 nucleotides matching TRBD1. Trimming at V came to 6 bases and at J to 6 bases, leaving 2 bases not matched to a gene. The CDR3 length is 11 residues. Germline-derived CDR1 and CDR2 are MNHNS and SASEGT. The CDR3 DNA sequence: TGTGCCAGCAGCCCAGGGGGCGAGCAGTACTTC. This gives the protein CASSPGGEQYF.

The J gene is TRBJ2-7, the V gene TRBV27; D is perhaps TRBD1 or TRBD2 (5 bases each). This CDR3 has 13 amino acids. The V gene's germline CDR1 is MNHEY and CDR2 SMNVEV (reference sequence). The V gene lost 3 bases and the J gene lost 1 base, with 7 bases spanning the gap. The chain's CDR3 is CASSFGASYEQYF. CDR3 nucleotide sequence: TGTGCCAGCAGTTTCGGGGCTTCCTACGAGCAGTACTTC.

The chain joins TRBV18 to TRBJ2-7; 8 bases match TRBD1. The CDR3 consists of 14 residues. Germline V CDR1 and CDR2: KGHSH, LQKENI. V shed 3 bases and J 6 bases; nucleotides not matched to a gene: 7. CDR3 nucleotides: TGTGCCAGCTCACCTGACAGGGGCCCTTCCGAGCAGTACTTC. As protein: CASSPDRGPSEQYF.

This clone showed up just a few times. CDR3 in DNA: TGTGCCAGCAGCGCCGGACCGCGCTACGAGCAGTACTTC. Its protein product is CASSAGPRYEQYF. The chain carries TRBV7-2 and TRBJ2-7; D is ambiguous. This CDR3 has 13 amino acids. Trimming removed 5 bases from V and 3 bases from J, with 11 bases in between. Germline lookup yields CDR1 SGHTA and CDR2 FQGNSA. Complete variable domain (other parts from reference TRBV7-2 and TRBJ2-7): GAGVSQSPSNKVTEKGKDVELRCDPISGHTALYWYRQSLGQGLEFLIYFQGNSAPDKSGLPSDRFSAERTGGSVSTLTIQRTQQEDSAVYLCASSAGPRYEQYFGPGTRLTVT.

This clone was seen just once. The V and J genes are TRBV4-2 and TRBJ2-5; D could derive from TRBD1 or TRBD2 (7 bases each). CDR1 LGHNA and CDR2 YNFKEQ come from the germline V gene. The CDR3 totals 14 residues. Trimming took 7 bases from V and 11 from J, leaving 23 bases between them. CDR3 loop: CASKGAGESKEQYF. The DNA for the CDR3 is TGTGCCAGCAAGGGGGCGGGAGAGTCTAAAGAGCAGTACTTC.

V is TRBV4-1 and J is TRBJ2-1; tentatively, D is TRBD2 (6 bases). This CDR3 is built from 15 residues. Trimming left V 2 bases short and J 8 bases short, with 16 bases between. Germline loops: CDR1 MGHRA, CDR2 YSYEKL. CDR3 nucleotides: TGCGCCAGCAGCCAACCGGGACTTTCAGTCGATGAGCAGTTCTTC. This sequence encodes CASSQPGLSVDEQFF.

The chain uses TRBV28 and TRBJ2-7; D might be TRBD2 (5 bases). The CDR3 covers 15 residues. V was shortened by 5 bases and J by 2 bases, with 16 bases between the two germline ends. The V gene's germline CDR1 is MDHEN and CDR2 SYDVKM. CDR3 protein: CASSPGIQETYEQYF. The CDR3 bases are TGTGCCAGCAGTCCCGGGATCCAGGAAACCTACGAGCAGTACTTC.

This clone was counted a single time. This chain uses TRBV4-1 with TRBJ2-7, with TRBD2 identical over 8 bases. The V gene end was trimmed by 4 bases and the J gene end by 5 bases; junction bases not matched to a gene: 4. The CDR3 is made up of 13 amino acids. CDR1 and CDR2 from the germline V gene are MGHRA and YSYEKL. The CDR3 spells CASSPGLANEQYF. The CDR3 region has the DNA TGCGCCAGCAGCCCCGGACTAGCAAACGAGCAGTACTTC.

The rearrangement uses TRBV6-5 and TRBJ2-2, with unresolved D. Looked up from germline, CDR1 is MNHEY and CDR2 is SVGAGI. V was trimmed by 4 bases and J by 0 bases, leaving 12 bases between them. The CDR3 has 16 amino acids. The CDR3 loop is CASSLATSANTGELFF. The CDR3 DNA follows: TGTGCCAGCAGTTTGGCCACGTCGGCGAACACCGGGGAGCTGTTTTTT.

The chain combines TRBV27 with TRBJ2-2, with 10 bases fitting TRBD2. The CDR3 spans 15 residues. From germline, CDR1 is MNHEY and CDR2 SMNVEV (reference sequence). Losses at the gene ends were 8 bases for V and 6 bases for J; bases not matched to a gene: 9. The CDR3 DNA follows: TGTGCCAGCCGCTGGCTAGCGGGAGTCGCCGGGGAGCTGTTTTTT. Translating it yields CASRWLAGVAGELFF.

The CDR3 DNA is TGTGCCAGCAGCCCCAGGAACTATGGCTACACCTTC. Its translation is CASSPRNYGYTF. V is TRBV5-8 and J is TRBJ1-2; D is unclear. The CDR3 loop spans 12 amino acids. The germline V and J ends were trimmed by 4 bases and 2 bases, with 6 bases remaining between them. CDR1 is SGHTS and CDR2 is YDEGEE in the germline V gene.

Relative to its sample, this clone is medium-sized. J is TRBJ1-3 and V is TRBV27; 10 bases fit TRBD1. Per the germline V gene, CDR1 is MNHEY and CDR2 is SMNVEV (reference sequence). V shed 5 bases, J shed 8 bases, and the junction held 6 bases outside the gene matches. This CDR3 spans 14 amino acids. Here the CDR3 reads CASSPGTGVDTIYF. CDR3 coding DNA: TGTGCCAGCAGTCCCGGGACAGGGGTAGACACCATATATTTT.

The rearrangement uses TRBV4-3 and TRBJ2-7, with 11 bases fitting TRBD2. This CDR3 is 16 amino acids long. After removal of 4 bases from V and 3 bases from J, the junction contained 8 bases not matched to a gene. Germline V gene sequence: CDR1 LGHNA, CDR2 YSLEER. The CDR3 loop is CASSPPTGLAVYEQYF. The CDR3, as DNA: TGCGCCAGCAGCCCCCCGACGGGACTAGCGGTCTACGAGCAGTACTTC.